Below are 27 T cell receptor beta chains sequenced from a single sample in a study of TIL therapy for anti-PD-1-resistant metastatic lung cancer. The immunoSEQ assay was v3. The protocol was immunoSEQ multiplex PCR, while the TCRdb copy is restricted to in-frame clones and leaves out a portion. The sample shows about 46,000 clones, about 86% of them seen only once. Noted time point: pre-treatment sample, taken before nivolumab and TIL therapy. This sample comprised blood, obtained at baseline. These receptors all stem from a person between 25 and 80 years old with non-small cell lung cancer.

The V and J genes are TRBV5-1 and TRBJ1-4; D not resolved. Germline V gives CDR1 SGHRS, CDR2 YFSETQ. V was cut by 0 bases and J by 9 bases, with 9 bases left in between. This CDR3 spans 13 amino acids. CDR3 nucleotides: TGCGCCAGCAGCTTGGCCGGGGTTCAAAAACTGTTTTTT. Translation: CASSLAGVQKLFF.

This chain connects TRBV19 to TRBJ2-1; the match to TRBD2 covers 14 bases. V gave up 10 bases and J gave up 4 bases; unmatched junction bases: 9. The CDR3 covers 16 residues. Germline CDR1 is LNHDA and CDR2 is SQIVND (reference sequence). The CDR3 DNA reads TGTGCCACCGGCGGGACTAGCGGGAGAGTTTACAATGAGCAGTTCTTC. Its translation: CATGGTSGRVYNEQFF.

The count of this clone is one. This chain uses TRBV5-1 with TRBJ2-7; perhaps TRBD2 as D (6 bases). The germline V gene encodes CDR1 SGHRS and CDR2 YFSETQ. V lost 3 bases, J lost 6 bases, and 16 bases lay in between. The CDR3 covers 14 residues. CDR3: CASSWQGPGGEQYF. For the CDR3, the DNA is TGCGCCAGCAGCTGGCAGGGCCCCGGGGGCGAGCAGTACTTC.

This clone was observed a single time. This rearrangement joins TRBV5-6 to TRBJ2-1, with D perhaps TRBD1 or TRBD2 (5 bases each). From germline, CDR1 is SGHDT and CDR2 YYEEEE. CDR3 length: 14 amino acids. The V end lost 2 bases, the J end lost 3 bases, and 9 bases lay between the germline ends. The CDR3 here is CASSFGTDYNEQFF. As DNA, the CDR3 is TGTGCCAGCAGCTTCGGGACGGACTACAATGAGCAGTTCTTC. Filled out from reference TRBV5-6 and TRBJ2-1, the complete variable domain reads DAGVTQSPTHLIKTRGQQVTLRCSPKSGHDTVSWYQQALGQGPQFIFQYYEEEERQRGNFPDRFSGHQFPNYSSELNVNALLLGDSALYLCASSFGTDYNEQFFGPGTRLTVL.

The chain employs TRBV4-3 and TRBJ2-7, with 10 bases lining up with TRBD2. The CDR3 runs 15 residues. V dropped 0 bases and J dropped 4; count of bases not matched to a gene: 3. CDR1 is LGHNA and CDR2 is YSLEER in the germline V gene. CDR3 sequence (DNA): TGCGCCAGCAGCCAAGAGAGCGGGGGGGCATACGAGCAGTACTTC. It translates to CASSQESGGAYEQYF.

The genes are TRBV6-1 and TRBJ1-5; no clear D. From germline, CDR1 is MNHNS and CDR2 SASEGT. This CDR3 comprises 16 residues. Trimming removed 4 bases from V and 5 bases from J, with 18 bases in between. CDR3 amino acids: CASSVRYAGPDQPQHF. The CDR3 DNA sequence: TGTGCCAGCAGTGTCCGTTACGCTGGACCTGATCAGCCCCAGCATTTT.

This chain joins TRBV2 and TRBJ2-7; D gene uncertain. From germline, CDR1 is SNHLY and CDR2 FYNNEI. The CDR3 has 12 residues. The V gene lost 5 bases and the J gene lost 2 bases, with 7 bases spanning the gap. CDR3 nucleotides: TGTGCCAGCAGTCCGCCAGCCTACGAGCAGTACTTC. Amino acid sequence: CASSPPAYEQYF. The full variable domain, in which reference TRBV2 and TRBJ2-7 provide the parts outside the CDR3, is EPEVTQTPSHQVTQMGQEVILRCVPISNHLYFYWYRQILGQKVEFLVSFYNNEISEKSEIFDDQFSVERPDGSNFTLKIRSTKLEDSAMYFCASSPPAYEQYFGPGTRLTVT.

This sequence joins TRBV30 and TRBJ1-1; perhaps TRBD1 as D (5 bases). CDR1 is GTSNPN, CDR2 SVGIG, per germline (reference sequence). Trimming removed 0 bases from V and 5 bases from J, with 10 bases in between. The CDR3 loop spans 13 amino acids. In DNA form, the CDR3 reads TGTGCCTGGAGTGTATTGGGGGATACTGAAGCTTTCTTT. Amino acids: CAWSVLGDTEAFF.

The rearrangement links TRBV6-5 to TRBJ1-2; D is possibly TRBD1 (5 bases). Trimming left V 0 bases short and J 0 bases short, with 8 bases between. The CDR3 covers 15 residues. Germline V gene lookup returns CDR1 MNHEY and CDR2 SVGAGI. CDR3 nucleotides: TGTGCCAGCAGTTACTCGATGGGGGCTAACTATGGCTACACCTTC. It is translated as CASSYSMGANYGYTF.

For the CDR3, the DNA is TGCGCCAGCAGCTTGATGGCCGGACACTCTGGGGCCAACGTCCTGACTTTC. It yields the protein CASSLMAGHSGANVLTF. The rearrangement links TRBV5-1 to TRBJ2-6; D perhaps matches TRBD1 (5 bases). V lost 1 base and J lost 0, with 11 bases in between. The CDR3 length is 17 residues. Germline V gives CDR1 SGHRS, CDR2 YFSETQ.

The chain has TRBV9 and TRBJ2-7; D is perhaps TRBD2 (7 bases). This CDR3 is 14 amino acids long. Germline V gives CDR1 SGDLS, CDR2 YYNGEE. V was clipped by 0 bases and J by 6 bases, with 13 bases between them. The CDR3 region is CASSVAWGGGEQYF. CDR3 bases: TGTGCCAGCAGCGTAGCTTGGGGAGGGGGCGAGCAGTACTTC.

This chain links TRBV28 with TRBJ2-1; D is tentatively TRBD1 or TRBD2 (6 bases each). CDR1 and CDR2 (germline): MDHEN, SYDVKM. This CDR3 has 17 residues. The V gene lost 5 bases and the J gene lost 1 base, with 18 bases spanning the gap. The CDR3 is CASSPVTGARSYNEQFF. In DNA, the CDR3 is TGTGCCAGCAGTCCCGTGACGGGGGCAAGGTCCTACAATGAGCAGTTCTTC. The whole variable domain, remainder taken from reference TRBV28 and TRBJ2-1, is DVKVTQSSRYLVKRTGEKVFLECVQDMDHENMFWYRQDPGLGLRLIYFSYDVKMKEKGDIPEGYSVSREKKERFSLILESASTNQTSMYLCASSPVTGARSYNEQFFGPGTRLTVL.

This clone was found once. The chain carries TRBV7-9 and TRBJ2-3; 7 bases match TRBD2. V shed 2 bases and J 4 bases; nucleotides not matched to a gene: 6. The CDR3 length is 15 residues. Germline V gene lookup returns CDR1 SEHNR and CDR2 FQNEAQ (reference sequence). CDR3 residues: CASSLYGRRADTQYF. CDR3 nucleotides: TGTGCCAGCAGCTTATACGGGAGGAGGGCAGATACGCAGTATTTT. The whole variable domain, filled in from reference TRBV7-9 and TRBJ2-3, reads DTGVSQNPRHKITKRGQNVTFRCDPISEHNRLYWYRQTLGQGPEFLTYFQNEAQLEKSRLLSDRFSAERPKGSFSTLEIQRTEQGDSAMYLCASSLYGRRADTQYFGPGTRLTVL.

This clone came up once. The rearrangement uses TRBV28 and TRBJ2-6; the D gene is possibly TRBD1 (5 bases). This CDR3 is 19 amino acids long. V lost 6 bases and J 2 bases, leaving 23 bases between the germline ends. CDR1 is MDHEN, CDR2 SYDVKM, per germline. This CDR3 is CASRPGLVWTLTGANVLTF. Written as DNA, the CDR3 is TGTGCCAGCAGGCCAGGGCTCGTATGGACCCTTACTGGGGCCAACGTCCTGACTTTC. Complete variable domain (other parts from reference TRBV28 and TRBJ2-6): DVKVTQSSRYLVKRTGEKVFLECVQDMDHENMFWYRQDPGLGLRLIYFSYDVKMKEKGDIPEGYSVSREKKERFSLILESASTNQTSMYLCASRPGLVWTLTGANVLTFGAGSRLTVL.

This clone was seen only once. V and J are TRBV7-2 and TRBJ2-5, with 10 bases matching TRBD2. The CDR3 contains 14 residues. Trimming cost V 5 bases and J 7 bases; bases outside gene matches: 7. Germline loops: CDR1 SGHTA, CDR2 FQGNSA. The CDR3 region is CASSPGTSARTQYF. Here the CDR3 DNA reads TGTGCCAGCAGCCCCGGGACTAGCGCGAGGACCCAGTACTTC.

This clone appeared a few times. V gene TRBV2 combines with J gene TRBJ1-5; D might be TRBD1 (6 bases). CDR1 is SNHLY, CDR2 FYNNEI, per germline. Trimming pared 7 bases from V and 7 bases from J, leaving 14 bases between. CDR3 length equals 13 residues. The CDR3 loop is CASISGAGQPQHF. Written as DNA, the CDR3 is TGTGCCAGCATTTCGGGGGCCGGCCAGCCCCAGCATTTT.

The chain links TRBV2 to TRBJ1-4; D is unclear. Germline CDR1 and CDR2: SNHLY and FYNNEI. This CDR3 is built from 16 residues. V lost 1 base and J lost 2, with 11 bases in between. The CDR3 DNA is TGTGCCAGCAGTGAAGAGGTGACTCCTACTAATGAAAAACTGTTTTTT. Protein product: CASSEEVTPTNEKLFF.

V and J are TRBV7-2 and TRBJ2-6; weak D call: TRBD2 (6 bases). The CDR3 length is 15 residues. The V gene lost 0 bases and the J gene lost 7 bases, with 10 bases spanning the gap. From germline, CDR1 is SGHTA and CDR2 FQGNSA. Here the CDR3 reads CASSLARGGANVLTF. The CDR3 DNA is TGTGCCAGCAGCTTAGCGCGGGGAGGAGCCAACGTCCTGACTTTC. Full variable domain (rest looked up from reference TRBV7-2 and TRBJ2-6): GAGVSQSPSNKVTEKGKDVELRCDPISGHTALYWYRQSLGQGLEFLIYFQGNSAPDKSGLPSDRFSAERTGGSVSTLTIQRTQQEDSAVYLCASSLARGGANVLTFGAGSRLTVL.

This chain connects TRBV7-2 to TRBJ1-2; 9 bases are a match to TRBD1. The CDR3 contains 18 residues. The V gene end was trimmed by 1 base and the J gene end by 0 bases; junction bases not matched to a gene: 9. The germline V gene has CDR1 SGHTA and CDR2 FQGNSA. The CDR3 loop reads CASSLGYGTGTSNYGYTF. The DNA for the CDR3 is TGTGCCAGCAGCTTAGGGTATGGGACAGGGACTTCTAACTATGGCTACACCTTC.

The J gene is TRBJ2-7, the V gene TRBV7-2; D possibly uses TRBD1 or TRBD2 (5 bases each). Germline loops: CDR1 SGHTA, CDR2 FQGNSA. V lost 0 bases, J lost 4 bases, and 13 bases lay in between. CDR3 length: 15 amino acids. This chain's CDR3 is CASSLASRAGYEQYF. CDR3 bases: TGTGCCAGCAGCTTAGCTTCCAGGGCGGGTTACGAGCAGTACTTC.

J is TRBJ2-3 and V is TRBV30; TRBD2 agrees at 11 bases. The V and J ends lost 4 bases and 2 bases, in that order; junction bases with no gene match: 5. There are 15 residues in the CDR3. Germline V lookup: CDR1 GTSNPN, CDR2 SVGIG (reference sequence). Written as DNA, the CDR3 is TGTGCCTGGACGCTAGCGGGAGGACACACAGATACGCAGTATTTT. It codes for CAWTLAGGHTDTQYF.

The genes are TRBV29-1 and TRBJ1-1; 12 nucleotides align to TRBD1. V lost 7 bases to trimming and J lost 6 bases; unmatched junction nucleotides: 0. This CDR3 has 11 amino acids. Germline CDR1 is SQVTM and CDR2 is ANQGSEA. Here the CDR3 DNA reads TGCAGCGGGGACAGGGGGCCTGAAGCTTTCTTT. Translated: CSGDRGPEAFF. The variable domain in full, completed from reference TRBV29-1 and TRBJ1-1, reads SAVISQKPSRDICQRGTSLTIQCQVDSQVTMMFWYRQQPGQSLTLIATANQGSEATYESGFVIDKFPISRPNLTFSTLTVSNMSPEDSSIYLCSGDRGPEAFFGQGTRLTVV.

The V gene is TRBV29-1, the J gene TRBJ1-1; 7 bases are a match to TRBD1. This CDR3 is built from 13 residues. J gave up 1 base and V 7 bases, and 6 bases lay outside the gene matches. Germline-derived CDR1 and CDR2 are SQVTM and ANQGSEA. As DNA, the CDR3 is TGCAGCGCACACGACAGGGCGAACACTGAAGCTTTCTTT. Amino acid sequence: CSAHDRANTEAFF.

CDR3 loop: CASSLNPPKVTYEQYF. CDR3 nucleotide sequence: TGTGCCAGCAGTTTAAATCCACCGAAGGTGACCTACGAGCAGTACTTC. The chain carries TRBV28 and TRBJ2-7; D not certain. This CDR3 spans 16 amino acids. The germline V and J ends were trimmed by 2 bases and 2 bases, with 16 bases remaining between them. CDR1 is MDHEN, CDR2 SYDVKM, per germline.

The genes are TRBV10-2 and TRBJ2-3; D might be TRBD1 (6 bases). Germline CDR1 and CDR2: WSHSY and SAAADI. Deletions cut 10 bases from V and 6 bases from J, with 17 bases between. This CDR3 spans 13 amino acids. CDR3 residues: CATKGQPGDTQYF. The CDR3 nucleotides are TGCGCCACCAAAGGACAGCCCGGGGATACGCAGTATTTT.

This rearrangement joins TRBV5-1 to TRBJ2-5; perhaps TRBD1 as D (5 bases). This CDR3 is built from 15 residues. Germline V gives CDR1 SGHRS, CDR2 YFSETQ. V gave up 4 bases and J gave up 2 bases, with 15 bases separating them. DNA for the CDR3: TGCGCCAGCAGCCACGGCTGGACAAATCAAGAGACCCAGTACTTC. Translating gives CASSHGWTNQETQYF.

J is TRBJ2-2 and V is TRBV7-8; D may be TRBD2 (6 bases). The germline V gene encodes CDR1 SGHVS and CDR2 FQNEAQ. The length of the CDR3 is 13 residues. V shed 1 base and J shed 6 bases, with 6 bases lying between them. The CDR3 here is CASSLGRAGELFF. The CDR3 DNA reads as TGTGCCAGCAGCTTAGGGAGGGCCGGGGAGCTGTTTTTT.